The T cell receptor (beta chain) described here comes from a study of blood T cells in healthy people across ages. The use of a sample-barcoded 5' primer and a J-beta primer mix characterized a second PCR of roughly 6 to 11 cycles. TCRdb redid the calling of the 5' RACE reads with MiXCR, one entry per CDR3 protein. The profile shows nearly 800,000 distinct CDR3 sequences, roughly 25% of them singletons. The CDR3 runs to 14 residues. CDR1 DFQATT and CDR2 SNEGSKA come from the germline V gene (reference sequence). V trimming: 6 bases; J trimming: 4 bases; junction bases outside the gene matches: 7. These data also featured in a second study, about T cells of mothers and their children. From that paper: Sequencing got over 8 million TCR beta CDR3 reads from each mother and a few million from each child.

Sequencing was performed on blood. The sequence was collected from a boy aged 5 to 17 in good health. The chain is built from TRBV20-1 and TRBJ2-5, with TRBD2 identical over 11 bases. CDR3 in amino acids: CSAIAGGRGETQYF. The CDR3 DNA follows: TGCAGTGCCATAGCGGGGGGGCGCGGAGAGACCCAGTACTTC.